The clone carrying this T cell receptor beta chain has more than one count but fewer than ten. This CDR3 has 15 amino acids. The ends were cut back, 0 bases at V and 4 bases at J, with 12 bases in the middle. Germline loops: CDR1 SEHNR, CDR2 FQNEAQ (reference sequence). This sample is drawn from a study of blood T cells in healthy people across ages. In the study overall: Template switching retrieved approximately one barcoded beta molecule for each two T cells.

Alongside a J-beta primer mix, a sample-barcoded 5' primer served in a second PCR lasting about 7 to 12 cycles. Each sample yielded at least 2.5 million CDR3-containing paired-end reads. Using its own MiXCR run on the 5' RACE reads, TCRdb lists one record per CDR3 protein. Of around 520,000 distinct CDR3 sequences in the sample, roughly a quarter were seen once. The same sample was also studied in work on T cells of mothers and their children.

The rearrangement joins TRBV7-9 to TRBJ2-5; weak D call: TRBD1 (6 bases). The sample comprised blood. The source of this sequence is a boy aged 2-15 years in good health. CDR3 protein: CASSLATGQRETQYF. CDR3 DNA sequence: TGTGCCAGCAGCTTAGCCACAGGGCAGAGAGAGACCCAGTACTTC. Complete variable domain (other parts from reference TRBV7-9 and TRBJ2-5): DTGVSQNPRHKITKRGQNVTFRCDPISEHNRLYWYRQTLGQGPEFLTYFQNEAQLEKSRLLSDRFSAERPKGSFSTLEIQRTEQGDSAMYLCASSLATGQRETQYFGPGTRLLVL.